The next 30 T cell receptor beta chains were all read from a single sample in a study of blood T cell repertoires in COVID-19. Profiling relied on immunoSEQ multiplex PCR, and the TCRdb table lists in-frame clones only, not all of them. The data show about 130,000 clones, about 83% seen once. Sample: peripheral blood. The receptor set was obtained from a human donor in a cohort sampled during active COVID-19.

V usage is TRBV30 and J usage is TRBJ1-2; D might be TRBD1 (6 bases). The CDR3 runs 13 residues. V was shortened by 2 bases and J by 1 base, with 8 bases between the two germline ends. CDR1 and CDR2 (germline): GTSNPN, SVGIG (reference sequence). The CDR3 here is CAWSTRGNYGYTF. CDR3 nucleotide sequence: TGTGCCTGGAGTACCAGGGGTAACTATGGCTACACCTTC.

The CDR3 reads CSVAGTGREKLFF. CDR3 DNA: TGCAGCGTGGCCGGGACAGGCAGGGAAAAACTGTTTTTT. The chain couples TRBV29-1 to TRBJ1-4, with TRBD1 identical over 8 bases. Germline trimming cut 6 bases from V and 8 bases from J; bases unmatched to any gene: 8. CDR1 and CDR2 from the germline V gene are SQVTM and ANQGSEA. The length of the CDR3 is 13 residues. The full variable domain, completed using reference TRBV29-1 and TRBJ1-4, is SAVISQKPSRDICQRGTSLTIQCQVDSQVTMMFWYRQQPGQSLTLIATANQGSEATYESGFVIDKFPISRPNLTFSTLTVSNMSPEDSSIYLCSVAGTGREKLFFGSGTQLSVL.

The chain is built from TRBV10-3 and TRBJ2-1; 8 nucleotides line up with TRBD2. CDR1 is ENHRY, CDR2 SYGVKD, per germline. V was pared by 0 bases and J by 2 bases, with 6 bases of the junction left unmatched. The CDR3 totals 17 residues. The DNA of the CDR3 is TGTGCCATCAGTGAGTCCACGGGGGGGCCTACCTACAATGAGCAGTTCTTC. Translating gives CAISESTGGPTYNEQFF.

The V and J genes are TRBV5-4 and TRBJ2-1, with 10 bases identical to TRBD2. The germline V gene has CDR1 SGHNT and CDR2 YYREEE (reference sequence). V gave up 4 bases and J gave up 7 bases; unmatched junction bases: 8. The CDR3 is made up of 15 amino acids. Here the CDR3 DNA reads TGTGCCAGCAGCCCTAGCGGGGGCCCCGGTAATGAGCAGTTCTTC. Its translation: CASSPSGGPGNEQFF.

As to this clone: A much larger clonotype is one base distant, so this may be a read error. Other DNA sequences in the same sample also yield this CDR3. This chain joins TRBV6-2 or TRBV6-3 and TRBJ2-2; 7 bases are shared with TRBD2. The length of the CDR3 is 16 residues. CDR1 and CDR2 (germline): MNHEY, SVGEGT. The CDR3 DNA sequence: TGTGCTAGCAGTTACTCCTGGGGAGGGGCTACCGGGGAGCTGTTTTTT. As protein: CASSYSWGGATGELFF.

The chain uses TRBV3-1 (or the pseudogene TRBV3-2) and TRBJ1-4; the match to TRBD1 covers 7 bases. V lost 2 bases and J lost 4; bases outside the gene matches: 4. Germline CDR1 and CDR2: LGHDT and YNNKEL (reference sequence). The CDR3 is 15 residues long. In nucleotides, the CDR3 is TGTGCCAGCAGCCAAACAGGGGCCGGTAATGAAAAACTGTTTTTT. It translates to CASSQTGAGNEKLFF.

The rearrangement links TRBV29-1 to TRBJ1-1, with D possibly matching TRBD1 (6 bases). The CDR3 consists of 13 residues. CDR1 is SQVTM and CDR2 is ANQGSEA in the germline V gene. V lost 4 bases, J lost 6 bases, and 15 bases lay in between. The CDR3 loop reads CSVVHREGSEAFF. In nucleotides, the CDR3 is TGCAGCGTTGTGCACAGGGAAGGTTCTGAAGCTTTCTTT.

This clone is a singleton in its sample. This sequence joins TRBV5-1 and TRBJ2-5; 10 bases are shared with TRBD1. Trimming cost V 4 bases and J 4 bases; bases outside gene matches: 7. The CDR3 runs to 15 residues. Germline-derived CDR1 and CDR2 are SGHRS and YFSETQ. CDR3 in amino acids: CASSRDRGRRETQYF. The CDR3, as DNA: TGCGCCAGCAGCCGAGACAGGGGGCGGCGAGAGACCCAGTACTTC.

The chain employs TRBV6-1 and TRBJ1-4, with unresolved D. The CDR3 totals 14 residues. The germline CDR1 and CDR2 sequences are MNHNS and SASEGT. V was cut by 2 bases and J by 0 bases, with 4 bases left in between. The chain's CDR3 is CASSETATNEKLFF. The CDR3 nucleotides read TGTGCCAGCAGTGAAACAGCAACTAATGAAAAACTGTTTTTT.

This chain links TRBV30 with TRBJ2-7, with 7 bases aligning to TRBD1. Unmatched junction bases numbered 2, after V lost 0 bases and J lost 3 bases. The CDR3 runs to 13 residues. Germline CDR1 reads GTSNPN; CDR2 reads SVGIG (reference sequence). The CDR3 protein is CAWSVNRGYEQYF. The DNA for the CDR3 is TGTGCCTGGAGTGTTAACAGGGGCTACGAGCAGTACTTC.

This clone was observed a few times. The chain combines TRBV2 with TRBJ2-2; a possible D gene is TRBD1 (6 bases). V shed 7 bases and J shed 4 bases, with 13 bases lying between them. The CDR3 covers 14 residues. Germline CDR1 SNHLY, CDR2 FYNNEI. The CDR3 loop reads CASNRDTSTGELFF. In nucleotides, the CDR3 is TGTGCCAGCAACCGGGACACTAGCACCGGGGAGCTGTTTTTT.

The table lists this clone with a few counts. This sequence joins TRBV27 and TRBJ1-5; D not certain. V lost 6 bases to trimming and J lost 4 bases, with 13 bases between them. Germline loops: CDR1 MNHEY, CDR2 SMNVEV (reference sequence). The CDR3 spans 14 residues. Written as DNA, the CDR3 is TGTGCCAGCAGCTGGAGACGGGAGAATCAGCCCCAGCATTTT. Translating it yields CASSWRRENQPQHF.

This chain joins TRBV7-2 and TRBJ2-1; D unresolved. The CDR3 consists of 14 residues. The ends were cut back, 1 base at V and 9 bases at J, with 13 bases in the middle. Germline CDR1 and CDR2: SGHTA and FQGNSA. CDR3 coding DNA: TGTGCCAGCAGCTTAGGAGGTAGACGACGTGAGCAGTTCTTC. The encoded protein is CASSLGGRRREQFF.

The chain carries TRBV7-2 and TRBJ2-5; possibly TRBD2 for D (6 bases). Germline CDR1 SGHTA, CDR2 FQGNSA. The CDR3 is made up of 16 amino acids. Trimming cost V 7 bases and J 4 bases, with 22 bases left between them. In DNA form, the CDR3 reads TGTGCCAGCACCCGTGTGCCTGGGACGGGGGTAGAGACCCAGTACTTC. Amino acid sequence: CASTRVPGTGVETQYF.

The chain combines TRBV2 with TRBJ2-7; 10 positions agree with TRBD1. This CDR3 has 14 amino acids. Germline CDR1 and CDR2: SNHLY and FYNNEI. V trimming: 6 bases; J trimming: 0 bases; junction bases outside the gene matches: 2. CDR3 DNA sequence: TGTGCCAGCAGGGGACAGGGGATCTCCTACGAGCAGTACTTC. This codes for CASRGQGISYEQYF.

The rearrangement links TRBV30 to TRBJ2-3; 8 bases match TRBD2. Germline CDR1 reads GTSNPN; CDR2 reads SVGIG (reference sequence). This CDR3 has 19 residues. Trimming cost V 6 bases and J 0 bases; bases outside gene matches: 20. The CDR3 nucleotides are TGTGCCTGCACCTACGGGCGGGGGGACCGTTTAGCTAGCACAGATACGCAGTATTTT. It encodes CACTYGRGDRLASTDTQYF.

V gene TRBV30 combines with J gene TRBJ1-2, with D maybe TRBD1 (6 bases). In germline, CDR1 is GTSNPN, CDR2 SVGIG (reference sequence). This CDR3 contains 16 residues. The V end was cut by 2 bases, the J end by 3 bases, with 19 bases between. The CDR3 region has the DNA TGTGCCTGGAGTCCACCCAAACAGGGTTTGGACTATGGCTACACCTTC. Translated: CAWSPPKQGLDYGYTF.

This sequence joins TRBV12-5 and TRBJ2-5; possibly TRBD1 for D (5 bases). With 2 bases removed from V and 3 bases from J, the gap between germline ends came to 13 bases. The V gene's germline CDR1 is LGHNT and CDR2 FRNRAP. The CDR3 is 15 residues long. CDR3 nucleotides: TGTGCTAGTGGTTTGCTTCGACAGACAGAAGAGACCCAGTACTTC. Its protein product is CASGLLRQTEETQYF. The full variable domain, in which reference TRBV12-5 and TRBJ2-5 provide the parts outside the CDR3, is DARVTQTPRHKVTEMGQEVTMRCQPILGHNTVFWYRQTMMQGLELLAYFRNRAPLDDSGMPKDRFSAEMPDATLATLKIQPSEPRDSAVYFCASGLLRQTEETQYFGPGTRLLVL.

The V and J genes are TRBV6-2 or TRBV6-3 and TRBJ2-7, with D possibly TRBD1 on 8 matching bases. V lost 6 bases and J 7 bases, leaving 31 bases between the germline ends. This CDR3 comprises 18 residues. Per germline, CDR1 MNHEY and CDR2 SVGEGT. The CDR3 loop reads CASSPRQPGQGGVGEQYF. DNA for the CDR3: TGTGCCAGCAGCCCCAGGCAACCCGGACAGGGAGGGGTCGGAGAGCAGTACTTC.

V gene TRBV30 combines with J gene TRBJ1-5; the D is unclear. V dropped 3 bases and J dropped 2 bases, with 17 bases sitting between them. The CDR3 totals 16 residues. Germline V gene data show CDR1 as GTSNPN and CDR2 as SVGIG (reference sequence). The CDR3 DNA is TGTGCCTGGAGACCCAGAGCGGAGTTGGGCAATCAGCCCCAGCATTTT. Amino acids: CAWRPRAELGNQPQHF. Full variable domain (outside the CDR3, taken from reference TRBV30 and TRBJ1-5): SQTIHQWPATLVQPVGSPLSLECTVEGTSNPNLYWYRQAAGRGLQLLFYSVGIGQISSEVPQNLSASRPQDRQFILSSKKLLLSDSGFYLCAWRPRAELGNQPQHFGDGTRLSIL.

The V gene is TRBV29-1, the J gene TRBJ1-1; possible D gene TRBD1, 6 bases. The germline V gene encodes CDR1 SQVTM and CDR2 ANQGSEA. This CDR3 region has 14 residues. V was cut by 7 bases and J by 0 bases, with 15 bases left in between. The CDR3, as DNA: TGCAGCGCCCCGGGGGGCGGAATGAACACTGAAGCTTTCTTT. This translates into CSAPGGGMNTEAFF.

The chain links TRBV27 to TRBJ1-2; a weak D match, TRBD1 (5 bases). This CDR3 is built from 15 residues. Germline V gene lookup returns CDR1 MNHEY and CDR2 SMNVEV (reference sequence). The V and J ends lost 7 bases and 7 bases respectively, with 22 bases between them. The CDR3 loop reads CASTPAGGGRGGYTF. The CDR3, as DNA: TGTGCCAGCACCCCCGCTGGCGGGGGGAGGGGTGGCTACACCTTC.

The chain combines TRBV18 with TRBJ1-4; D is unresolved. The germline CDR1 and CDR2 sequences are KGHSH and LQKENI. The CDR3 has 14 residues. The V end was cut by 6 bases, the J end by 5 bases, with 13 bases between. The CDR3 reads CASSGDITNEKLFF. For the CDR3, the DNA is TGTGCCAGCTCCGGCGACATCACCAATGAAAAACTGTTTTTT.

The V call is TRBV3-1 (or the pseudogene TRBV3-2), the J call TRBJ1-2; 8 nucleotides line up with TRBD1. Losses at the gene ends were 4 bases for V and 4 bases for J; bases not matched to a gene: 8. Germline lookup yields CDR1 LGHDT and CDR2 YNNKEL (reference sequence). This CDR3 has 15 residues. CDR3 sequence: CASSRNRDRTYGYTF. The CDR3 bases are TGTGCCAGCAGCCGGAACAGGGACAGGACCTATGGCTACACCTTC.

The CDR3, as DNA: TGTGCCAGCAGCGTTTTGGGGGGGACTAACACCGGGGAGCTGTTTTTT. It encodes CASSVLGGTNTGELFF. The chain links TRBV7-9 to TRBJ2-2; TRBD2 matches 7 bases. This CDR3 has 16 amino acids. Germline CDR1 SEHNR, CDR2 FQNEAQ (reference sequence). The V gene end was trimmed by 5 bases and the J gene end by 2 bases; junction bases not matched to a gene: 8.

The chain recombines TRBV4-1 with TRBJ2-7; TRBD1 might be the D (6 bases). V lost 4 bases to trimming and J lost 6 bases, with 16 bases between them. The CDR3 has 14 amino acids. Germline values: CDR1 MGHRA, CDR2 YSYEKL. For the CDR3, the DNA is TGCGCCAGCAGCCCGGACAGAACTCCCGGCGAGCAGTACTTC. This codes for CASSPDRTPGEQYF.

The chain links TRBV19 to TRBJ1-2; 7 bases line up with TRBD1. Germline CDR1 reads LNHDA; CDR2 reads SQIVND (reference sequence). The CDR3 contains 14 residues. With V trimmed by 5 bases and J by 5 bases, 8 bases remained unmatched. This CDR3 is CASSRGTVLYGYTF. The CDR3, as DNA: TGTGCCAGTAGTCGAGGGACAGTCTTGTATGGCTACACCTTC.

DNA for the CDR3: TGTGCCAGCAGCCCCCCTCTTGAGACCCAGTACTTC. Translated: CASSPPLETQYF. The chain joins TRBV7-8 to TRBJ2-5; no definite D call. Trimming removed 5 bases at V and 5 bases at J, with 9 bases between. This CDR3 region has 12 residues. Germline values: CDR1 SGHVS, CDR2 FQNEAQ.

The chain recombines TRBV7-9 with TRBJ2-3; TRBD2 agrees at 12 bases. Germline V gives CDR1 SEHNR, CDR2 FQNEAQ (reference sequence). CDR3 length: 16 residues. The V gene end was trimmed by 3 bases and the J gene end by 2 bases; junction bases not matched to a gene: 3. CDR3 coding DNA: TGTGCCAGCAGCTTCCTAGCGGGGGGGTACACAGATACGCAGTATTTT. Encoded protein: CASSFLAGGYTDTQYF.

This rearrangement joins TRBV7-8 to TRBJ2-3; 9 bases agree with TRBD2. CDR1 is SGHVS and CDR2 is FQNEAQ in the germline V gene. V trimming: 5 bases; J trimming: 2 bases; junction bases outside the gene matches: 8. This CDR3 has 16 residues. In DNA, the CDR3 is TGTGCCAGCAGCGACCCTGGCGGGGGGGCCACAGATACGCAGTATTTT. Its translation: CASSDPGGGATDTQYF. Using reference TRBV7-8 and TRBJ2-3 for the parts outside the CDR3, the full variable domain is GAGVSQSPRYKVAKRGQDVALRCDPISGHVSLFWYQQALGQGPEFLTYFQNEAQLDKSGLPSDRFFAERPEGSVSTLKIQRTQQEDSAVYLCASSDPGGGATDTQYFGPGTRLTVL.